This T cell receptor beta chain was captured by sequencing in a study of radiotherapy plus CTLA-4 blockade in lung cancer. Profiled with immunoSEQ multiplex PCR; TCRdb holds only in-frame clones, not every one. This sample has 25,000 to 30,000 clones, with approximately 77% found just once. The source material was peripheral blood, sampled from a patient treated with radiotherapy plus ipilimumab. The receptor was derived from a human donor with non-small cell lung cancer that progressed on radiotherapy plus ipilimumab.

The CDR3, as DNA: TGTGCCAGCAGTGAAAGTGTTGGGACAGGGGGCAATCAGCCCCAGCATTTT. The encoded protein is CASSESVGTGGNQPQHF. The chain employs TRBV6-1 and TRBJ1-5, with 10 bases aligning to TRBD1. The CDR3 consists of 17 residues. Looked up from germline, CDR1 is MNHNS and CDR2 is SASEGT. J gave up 2 bases and V 2 bases, and 6 bases lay outside the gene matches.